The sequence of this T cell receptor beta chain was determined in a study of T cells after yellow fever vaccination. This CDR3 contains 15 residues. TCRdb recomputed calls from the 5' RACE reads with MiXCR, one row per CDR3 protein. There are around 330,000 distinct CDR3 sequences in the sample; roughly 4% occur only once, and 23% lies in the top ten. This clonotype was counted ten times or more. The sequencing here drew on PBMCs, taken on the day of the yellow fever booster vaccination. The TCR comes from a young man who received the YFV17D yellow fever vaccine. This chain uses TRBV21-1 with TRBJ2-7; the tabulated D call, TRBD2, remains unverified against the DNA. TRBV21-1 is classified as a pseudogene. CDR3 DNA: TGTGCCAGCAGCAAAGTCGACTATCAAGACTACGAGCAGTACGTC. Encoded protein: CASSKVDYQDYEQYV.